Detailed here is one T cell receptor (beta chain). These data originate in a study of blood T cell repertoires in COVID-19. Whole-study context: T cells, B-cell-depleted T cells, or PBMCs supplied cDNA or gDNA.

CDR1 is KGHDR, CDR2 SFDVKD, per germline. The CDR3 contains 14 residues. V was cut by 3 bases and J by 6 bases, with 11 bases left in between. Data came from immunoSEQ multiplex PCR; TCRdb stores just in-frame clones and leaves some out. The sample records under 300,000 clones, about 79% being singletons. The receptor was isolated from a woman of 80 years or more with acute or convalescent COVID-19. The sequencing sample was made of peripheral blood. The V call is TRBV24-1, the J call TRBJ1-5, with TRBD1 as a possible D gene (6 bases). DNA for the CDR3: TGTGCCACCAGTGATACAGGGAAGGGTCAGCCCCAGCATTTT. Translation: CATSDTGKGQPQHF.